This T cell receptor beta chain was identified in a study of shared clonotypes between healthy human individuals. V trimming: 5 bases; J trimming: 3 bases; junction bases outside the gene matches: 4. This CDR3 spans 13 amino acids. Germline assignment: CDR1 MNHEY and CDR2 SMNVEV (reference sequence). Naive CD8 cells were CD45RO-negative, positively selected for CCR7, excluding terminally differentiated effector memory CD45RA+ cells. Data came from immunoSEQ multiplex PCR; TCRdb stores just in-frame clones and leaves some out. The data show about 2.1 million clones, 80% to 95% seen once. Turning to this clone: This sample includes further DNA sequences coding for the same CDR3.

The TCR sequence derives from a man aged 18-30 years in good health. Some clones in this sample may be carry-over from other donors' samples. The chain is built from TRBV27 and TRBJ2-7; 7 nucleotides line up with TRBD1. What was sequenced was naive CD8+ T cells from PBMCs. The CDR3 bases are TGTGCCAGCAGTCCTTCAGGGGGCTACGAGCAGTACTTC. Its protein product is CASSPSGGYEQYF.